The TCR beta chain under discussion was sequenced for a study of vaccination and CD4 T cells after COVID-19. Study details: The cells were exposed to overlapping spike peptides originating from SARS-CoV-2, HCoV-NL63, HCoV-OC43 and HCoV-229E for stimulation.

Treatment reported: roughly 10-day PBMC culture with coronavirus spike peptide pools or control peptides (ViraFEST assay). Once obtained from cultured CD4+ T cells, the DNA was sequenced using the Oncomine TCR Beta short-read assay. TCRdb reanalysed the PCR reads using MiXCR and keeps one entry per CDR3 protein. The data hold more than 11,000 distinct CDR3 sequences, with around half observed a single time. V was clipped by 3 bases and J by 5 bases; unmatched bases: 5. CDR1 is DFQATT, CDR2 SNEGSKA, per germline (reference sequence). This CDR3 has 13 amino acids. On this clonotype: The target antigen is unknown.

Sample: CD4+ T cells from blood, cultured in vitro. The receptor was derived from a human donor who had recovered from COVID-19. The rearrangement links TRBV20-1 to TRBJ2-3; TRBD2 matches at 7 bases. The CDR3 protein is CSASVGRRDTQYF. As DNA, the CDR3 is TGCAGTGCTAGTGTCGGGAGGCGAGATACGCAGTATTTT.